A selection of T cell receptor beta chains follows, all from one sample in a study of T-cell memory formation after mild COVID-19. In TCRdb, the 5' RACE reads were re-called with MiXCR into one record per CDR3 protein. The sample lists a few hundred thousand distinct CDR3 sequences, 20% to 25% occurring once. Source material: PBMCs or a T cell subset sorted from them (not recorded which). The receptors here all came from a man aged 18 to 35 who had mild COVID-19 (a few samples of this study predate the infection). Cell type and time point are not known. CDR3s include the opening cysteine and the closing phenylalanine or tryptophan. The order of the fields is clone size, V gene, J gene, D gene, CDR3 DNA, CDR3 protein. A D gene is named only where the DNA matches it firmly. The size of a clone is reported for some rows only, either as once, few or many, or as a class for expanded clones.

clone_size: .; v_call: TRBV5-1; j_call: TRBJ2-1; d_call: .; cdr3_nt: TGCGCCAGCAGCTTAATGGGGAACAATGAGCAGTTCTTC; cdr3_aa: CASSLMGNNEQFF
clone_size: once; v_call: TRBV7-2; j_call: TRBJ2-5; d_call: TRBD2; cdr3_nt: TGTGCCAGCAGCCCTAGAGCGGGGTACGAGACCCAGTACTTC; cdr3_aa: CASSPRAGYETQYF
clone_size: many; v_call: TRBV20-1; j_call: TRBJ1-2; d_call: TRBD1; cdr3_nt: TGCAGTGCTAGTGCCGGACAGGGGGCGGATGGCTACACCTTC; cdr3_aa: CSASAGQGADGYTF
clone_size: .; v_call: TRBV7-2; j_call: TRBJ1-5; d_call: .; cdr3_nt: TGTGCCAGCAGCTTAGGGGGGTCTCAGCCCCAGCATTTT; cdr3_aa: CASSLGGSQPQHF
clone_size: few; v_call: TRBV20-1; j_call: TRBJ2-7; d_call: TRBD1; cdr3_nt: TGCAGTGCTAGGCCCGGGACAGGGATCTACGAGCAGTACTTC; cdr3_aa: CSARPGTGIYEQYF
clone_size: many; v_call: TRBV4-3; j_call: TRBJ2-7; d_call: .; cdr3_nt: TGCGCCAGCAGCCAAGATCGACTAAGTAACGAGCAGTACTTC; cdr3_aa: CASSQDRLSNEQYF
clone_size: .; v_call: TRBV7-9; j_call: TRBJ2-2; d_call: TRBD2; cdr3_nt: TGTGCCAGCACCAAGCGGGGGAACACCGGGGAGCTGTTTTTT; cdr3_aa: CASTKRGNTGELFF
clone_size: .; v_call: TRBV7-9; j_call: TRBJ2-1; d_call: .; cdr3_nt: TGTGCCAGCAGCTCCGTAGGAGGGGGAAGCTCCTACAATGAGCAGTTCTTC; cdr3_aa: CASSSVGGGSSYNEQFF
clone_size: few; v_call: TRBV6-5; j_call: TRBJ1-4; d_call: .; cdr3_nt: TGTGCCAGCAGTTACTCGCCGGGGGACGAAAAACTGTTTTTT; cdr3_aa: CASSYSPGDEKLFF
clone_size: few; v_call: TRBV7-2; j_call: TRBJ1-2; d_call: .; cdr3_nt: TGTGCCAGCAGCCTAGACCAGCACTATGGCTACACCTTC; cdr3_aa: CASSLDQHYGYTF
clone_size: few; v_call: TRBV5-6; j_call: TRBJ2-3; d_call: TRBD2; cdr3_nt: TGTGCCAGCAGCTCTTCCGTGACTAGCGGGGGATCAGATACGCAGTATTTT; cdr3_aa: CASSSSVTSGGSDTQYF
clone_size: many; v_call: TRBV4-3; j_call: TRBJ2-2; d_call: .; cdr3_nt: TGCGCCAGCAGCCAAGATGGGGATACCGGGGAGCTGTTTTTT; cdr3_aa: CASSQDGDTGELFF
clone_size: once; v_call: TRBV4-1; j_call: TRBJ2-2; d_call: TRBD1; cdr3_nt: TGCGCCAGCAGCCAAGATGGCGGGACAGGGAGAGGCACCGGGGAGCTGTTTTTT; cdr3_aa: CASSQDGGTGRGTGELFF
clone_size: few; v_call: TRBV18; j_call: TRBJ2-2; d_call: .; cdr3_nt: TGTGCCAGCTCACCACCTGTCACCGGGGAGCTGTTTTTT; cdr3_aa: CASSPPVTGELFF
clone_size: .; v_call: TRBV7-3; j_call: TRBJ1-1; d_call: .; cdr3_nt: TGTGCCAGCAGCGCGGGGCAGGGAGAGGATACTGAAGCTTTCTTT; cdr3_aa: CASSAGQGEDTEAFF
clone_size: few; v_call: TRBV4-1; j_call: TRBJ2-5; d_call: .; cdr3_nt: TGCGCCAGCAGTCTAAACAGGGATAGAGAGACCCAGTACTTC; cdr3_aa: CASSLNRDRETQYF
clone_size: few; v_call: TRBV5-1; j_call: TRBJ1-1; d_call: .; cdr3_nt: TGCGCCAGCAGCCAAGGGTGGGGCAGGACAAGGAACACTGAAGCTTTCTTT; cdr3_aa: CASSQGWGRTRNTEAFF
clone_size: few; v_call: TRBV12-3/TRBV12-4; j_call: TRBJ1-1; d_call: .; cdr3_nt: TGTGCCAGCAGGGCACAGATGAACACTGAAGCTTTCTTT; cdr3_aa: CASRAQMNTEAFF